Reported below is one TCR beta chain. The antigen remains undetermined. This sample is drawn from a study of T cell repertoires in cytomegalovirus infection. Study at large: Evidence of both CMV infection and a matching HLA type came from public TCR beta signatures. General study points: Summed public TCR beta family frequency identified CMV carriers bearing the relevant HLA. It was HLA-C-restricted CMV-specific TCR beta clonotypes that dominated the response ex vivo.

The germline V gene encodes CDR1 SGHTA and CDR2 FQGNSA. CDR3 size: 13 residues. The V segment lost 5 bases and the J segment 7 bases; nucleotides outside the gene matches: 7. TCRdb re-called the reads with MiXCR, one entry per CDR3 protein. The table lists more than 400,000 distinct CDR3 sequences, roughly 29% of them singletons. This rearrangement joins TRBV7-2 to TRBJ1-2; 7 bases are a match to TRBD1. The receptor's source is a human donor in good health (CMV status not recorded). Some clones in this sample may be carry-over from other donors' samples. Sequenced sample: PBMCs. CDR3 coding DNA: TGTGCCAGCAGCACCGGGACAGCGCGTGGCTACACCTTC. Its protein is CASSTGTARGYTF.